The 20 T cell receptor beta chains listed next were all sequenced from one sample in a study of T cells in Graves' hyperthyroidism and ophthalmopathy. Researchers amplified the TCR beta CDR3 regions from RNA transcripts. RT-PCR in the first round (using the HTBI primer set) targeted the TCR CDR3. TCRdb used MiXCR to reprocess the multiplex PCR reads, holding one entry per CDR3 protein. The data show about 290,000 distinct CDR3 sequences, roughly 20% seen once. Sequenced material: blood. These receptors came from a man between 50 and 59 years old with Graves' ophthalmopathy.

There are many counts of this clonotype. The chain employs TRBV11-2 and TRBJ2-5; either TRBD1 or TRBD2 may fit D (6 bases each). In germline, CDR1 is SGHAT, CDR2 FQNNGV. The CDR3 length is 16 residues. Trimming stripped 4 bases from V and 5 bases from J, with 20 bases between. This CDR3 is CASSSTLGGRRETQYF. As DNA, the CDR3 is TGTGCCAGCAGCTCTACCTTGGGGGGCAGAAGGGAGACCCAGTACTTC.

The gene calls are TRBV3-1 and TRBJ2-3, with D possibly being TRBD1 or TRBD2 (6 bases each). The CDR3 loop spans 18 amino acids. Trimming took 5 bases from V and 0 from J, leaving 21 bases between them. CDR1 is LGHDT, CDR2 YNNKEL, per germline (reference sequence). In DNA form, the CDR3 reads TGTGCCAGCAGCGCCCCTTTGTCGGCGGGACATAGCACAGATACGCAGTATTTT. Protein product: CASSAPLSAGHSTDTQYF.

The V call is TRBV20-1, the J call TRBJ1-2; no clear D gene. Trimming removed 0 bases at V and 5 bases at J, with 7 bases between. CDR3 length equals 12 residues. Germline-derived CDR1 and CDR2 are DFQATT and SNEGSKA (reference sequence). CDR3 coding DNA: TGCAGTGCTAGAGATACAGCTTATGGCTACACCTTC. Its translation is CSARDTAYGYTF.

This clonotype was detected a few times. The chain uses TRBV29-1 and TRBJ2-3; a possible D gene is TRBD1 (6 bases). The CDR3 covers 14 residues. The germline V gene encodes CDR1 SQVTM and CDR2 ANQGSEA. With 5 bases removed from V and 0 bases from J, the gap between germline ends came to 12 bases. CDR3 sequence reads: CSVSLTGSTDTQYF. The DNA of the CDR3 is TGCAGCGTTTCCCTTACAGGGAGCACAGATACGCAGTATTTT.

This clonotype was observed at least ten times. The V and J genes are TRBV6-1 and TRBJ2-7; TRBD1 aligns across 12 bases. V shed 2 bases, J shed 7 bases, and the junction held 9 bases outside the gene matches. The CDR3 extends over 16 amino acids. In germline, CDR1 is MNHNS, CDR2 SASEGT. The CDR3 DNA reads as TGTGCCAGCAGTGAAAATTCGGGGGACAGGGGGCAAGAGCAGTACTTC. Its translation is CASSENSGDRGQEQYF.

This clonotype was seen repeatedly, ten times or more. The gene calls are TRBV2 and TRBJ1-2; D uncertain. There are 13 residues in the CDR3. V was clipped by 5 bases and J by 1 base, with 8 bases between them. CDR1 and CDR2 (germline): SNHLY, FYNNEI. The CDR3 spells CASSTGNNYGYTF. The CDR3 bases are TGTGCCAGCAGTACCGGGAATAACTATGGCTACACCTTC.

This clonotype has a handful of counts. J is TRBJ1-1 and V is TRBV6-5, with D uncertain. Germline CDR1 MNHEY, CDR2 SVGAGI. The length of the CDR3 is 15 residues. Between the trimmed V and J ends, which lost 0 bases and 2 bases, there was a span of 10 bases. The CDR3 DNA reads TGTGCCAGCAGTTACTCCGCCACAGTTAACACTGAAGCTTTCTTT. Translation: CASSYSATVNTEAFF.

This clonotype was recorded once. The genes are TRBV6-5 and TRBJ1-4; TRBD1 aligns across 8 bases. Germline loops: CDR1 MNHEY, CDR2 SVGAGI. Trimming at V came to 2 bases and at J to 8 bases, leaving 7 bases not matched to a gene. The CDR3 is 15 residues long. The CDR3 nucleotides are TGTGCCAGCAGTTACCAGTCACAGGGGGACGAAAAACTGTTTTTT. It specifies CASSYQSQGDEKLFF.

This clonotype was seen repeatedly, ten times or more. This chain uses TRBV2 with TRBJ2-1; D might be TRBD1 or TRBD2, each matching 6 bases. Per the germline V gene, CDR1 is SNHLY and CDR2 is FYNNEI. This CDR3 region has 15 residues. Trimming took off 8 bases at V and 11 bases at J, with 25 bases between the two ends. The CDR3 DNA follows: TGTGCCAGCCGCGATCTGGCAGGCCGAGGGGGGAAGCAGTTCTTC. Residues: CASRDLAGRGGKQFF.

This clonotype was detected a few times. J is TRBJ1-1 and V is TRBV6-1; TRBD1 might be the D (5 bases). Trimming took 3 bases from V and 4 from J, leaving 12 bases between them. The CDR3 sequence is 14 residues long. Germline CDR1 reads MNHNS; CDR2 reads SASEGT. In DNA, the CDR3 is TGTGCCAGCAGTGACTGGGGGGACGGCACTGAAGCTTTCTTT. It codes for CASSDWGDGTEAFF.

Only a few counts were recorded for this clonotype. V and J are TRBV9 and TRBJ1-3; no reliable D call. This CDR3 region has 15 residues. Trimming took 0 bases from V and 1 from J, leaving 8 bases between them. CDR1 and CDR2 (germline): SGDLS, YYNGEE. The CDR3 loop reads CASSVGRGSGNTIYF. CDR3 DNA: TGTGCCAGCAGCGTAGGGCGCGGTTCTGGAAACACCATATATTTT.

This chain connects TRBV9 to TRBJ2-5; TRBD2 is a possible D gene (5 bases). Per the germline V gene, CDR1 is SGDLS and CDR2 is YYNGEE. V was pared by 4 bases and J by 2 bases, with 27 bases between. The CDR3 spans 19 residues. The CDR3, as DNA: TGTGCCAGCAGCCGACGAGGCCCCACTAGAGCGGAGCTTCAAGAGACCCAGTACTTC. Amino acids: CASSRRGPTRAELQETQYF.

The chain couples TRBV28 to TRBJ1-2, with D possibly matching TRBD1 (6 bases). V lost 4 bases and J lost 3, with 12 bases in between. The CDR3 covers 14 residues. Germline values: CDR1 MDHEN, CDR2 SYDVKM. This CDR3 is CASSWANRDYGYTF. CDR3 nucleotides: TGTGCCAGCAGTTGGGCGAACAGGGACTATGGCTACACCTTC.

The rearrangement joins TRBV5-1 to TRBJ2-7; 7 nucleotides match TRBD2. The CDR3 length is 15 residues. CDR1 is SGHRS, CDR2 YFSETQ, per germline. The V gene end was trimmed by 0 bases and the J gene end by 3 bases; junction bases not matched to a gene: 6. CDR3 loop: CASSLGPSGLYEQYF. In nucleotides, the CDR3 is TGCGCCAGCAGCTTGGGACCTAGCGGCCTCTACGAGCAGTACTTC.

V usage is TRBV5-1 and J usage is TRBJ1-4; 10 bases map to TRBD1. The J segment lost 7 bases and the V segment lost 4 bases, leaving 7 bases of the junction unmatched. Germline V CDR1 and CDR2: SGHRS, YFSETQ. This CDR3 is built from 15 residues. As DNA, the CDR3 is TGCGCCAGCAGCAAGTCCGGGACAGGGGTTGAAAAACTGTTTTTT. It codes for CASSKSGTGVEKLFF.

There are many counts of this clonotype. The rearrangement links TRBV5-1 to TRBJ2-3; D not certain. The CDR3 runs to 14 residues. Trimming left V 0 bases short and J 3 bases short, with 8 bases between. The germline gives CDR1 SGHRS, CDR2 YFSETQ. The CDR3 nucleotides read TGCGCCAGCAGCTTGGGAAGGGCTACAGATACGCAGTATTTT. This translates into CASSLGRATDTQYF.

The rearrangement joins TRBV12-3 or TRBV12-4 to TRBJ2-2; tentatively, D is TRBD2 (6 bases). This CDR3 contains 15 residues. The V gene lost 5 bases and the J gene lost 5 bases, with 15 bases spanning the gap. CDR3 amino acids: CASSPFGSETGELFF. CDR3 nucleotide sequence: TGTGCCAGCAGTCCCTTCGGGAGTGAGACCGGGGAGCTGTTTTTT.

This clonotype has only one observation. Possible read error: a much larger clone is one base away. The chain joins TRBV28 to TRBJ1-1; D call uncertain. The CDR3 extends over 13 amino acids. The germline V gene has CDR1 MDHEN and CDR2 SYDVKM. CDR3 sequence reads: CASSRYMNTEASF. The CDR3 region has the DNA TGTGCCAGCAGCAGATACATGAACACTGAAGCTTCCTTT.

This clonotype has more than one count but fewer than ten. The rearrangement links TRBV7-9 to TRBJ2-7, with 9 bases aligning to TRBD2. The germline gives CDR1 SEHNR, CDR2 FQNEAQ (reference sequence). The junction had 5 bases not matched to a gene; V was cut back by 1 base and J by 1 base. The CDR3 is 16 amino acids. The CDR3 loop reads CASSLEVAGESYEQYF. The CDR3 nucleotides read TGTGCCAGCAGCTTAGAGGTAGCGGGAGAGTCCTACGAGCAGTACTTC.

CDR3 DNA sequence: TGTGCCAGCGGACAGGGGGCAGGTATAACCGGGGAGCTGTTTTTT. Amino acids: CASGQGAGITGELFF. The J gene is TRBJ2-2, the V gene TRBV25-1, with 11 bases lining up with TRBD1. The CDR3 is 15 residues long. The germline gives CDR1 MGHDK, CDR2 SYGVNS. The junction had 7 bases not matched to a gene; V was cut back by 8 bases and J by 5 bases. The full variable domain, in which reference TRBV25-1 and TRBJ2-2 provide the parts outside the CDR3, is EADIYQTPRYLVIGTGKKITLECSQTMGHDKMYWYQQDPGMELHLIHYSYGVNSTEKGDLSSESTVSRIRTEHFPLTLESARPSHTSQYLCASGQGAGITGELFFGEGSRLTVL.